This entry concerns a single T cell receptor beta chain. Its antigen is still unknown. This sample was included in a study of identifying expanded T cells in peripheral blood. Findings and limits, study-wide: Roughly two-week clone count variance significantly increased as total template count grew. Differentially abundant clones: roughly 1.2 between replicates, 15 to 17 at around 14 days, around 20 at four.

Sequenced by immunoSEQ multiplex PCR; TCRdb stores in-frame clones only, minus some. Of approximately 130,000 clones in the sample, roughly 90% are singletons; the top ten hold 7.5% to 8.5%. The CDR3 contains 17 residues. After removal of 0 bases from V and 4 bases from J, the junction contained 10 bases not matched to a gene. The germline V gene encodes CDR1 SEHNR and CDR2 FQNEAQ (reference sequence). During the collection period, no donor immune events like infections were recorded. The source material was blood. This clonotype was obtained from a person aged 18 to 75 in good health. The rearrangement uses TRBV7-9 and TRBJ2-5; TRBD2 matches 8 bases. CDR3 in amino acids: CASSLAGLGVGAETQYF. In nucleotides, the CDR3 is TGTGCCAGCAGCTTAGCGGGACTAGGAGTCGGAGCAGAGACCCAGTACTTC.